The clone carrying this TCR beta chain was counted a few times. Its target is unknown. Measured with immunoSEQ multiplex PCR; TCRdb has only the in-frame clones, and not every one. The sample includes some 350,000 clones, less than 85% of them seen just once. These data are taken from a study of shared clonotypes between healthy human individuals. About the study: Plates per donor: three CD4 naive, three CD4 memory, two CD8 naive, one CD8 memory. Study findings and constraints: Tissue TCR repertoires likely differ from these blood-only repertoires. Relative to their counterparts shared across all four donors, non-shared clonotypes exhibited diminished generation probabilities.

Germline loops: CDR1 SGDLS, CDR2 YYNGEE. The CDR3 runs to 14 residues. V was trimmed by 3 bases and J by 7 bases, leaving 16 bases between them. This sequence joins TRBV9 and TRBJ1-2; D not resolved. Sequenced: memory CD4+ T cells sorted from blood. Subset here: CD45RA-negative fraction. The TCR was taken from a man aged 25-45 years in good health. The CDR3 DNA sequence: TGTGCCAGCAGCGGTCCTATTATTCGGCGTGGCTACACCTTC. The encoded protein is CASSGPIIRRGYTF.